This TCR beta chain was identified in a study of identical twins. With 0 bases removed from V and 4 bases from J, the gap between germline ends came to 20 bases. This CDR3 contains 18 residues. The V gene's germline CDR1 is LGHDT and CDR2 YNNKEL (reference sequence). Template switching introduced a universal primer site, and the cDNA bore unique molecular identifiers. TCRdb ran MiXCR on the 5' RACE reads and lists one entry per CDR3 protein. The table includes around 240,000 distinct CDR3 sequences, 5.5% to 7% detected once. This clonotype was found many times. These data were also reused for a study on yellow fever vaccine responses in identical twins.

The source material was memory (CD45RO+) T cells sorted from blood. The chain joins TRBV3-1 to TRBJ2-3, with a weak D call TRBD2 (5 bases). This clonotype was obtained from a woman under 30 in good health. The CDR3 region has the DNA TGTGCCAGCAGCCAAGATTACGGACTGGGAGTAGGCGCAGATACGCAGTATTTT. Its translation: CASSQDYGLGVGADTQYF.